Shown below are 16 T cell receptor beta chains from a single sample sequenced in a study of human CD8 memory T cell subsets. Sequencing libraries of TCR beta were made by UMI-labeled 5' RACE. TCRdb reanalyzed the 5' RACE reads, giving one entry per CDR3 protein sequence and no DNA. Recorded for this sample: around 10,000 distinct CDR3 sequences. Sequencing was done on a sample of CD8+ stem-like memory T cells (TSCM and TCM) sorted from PBMCs. Noted subset: stem-like memory CD8 T cells (TSTEM), CCR7+ PD-1- TIGIT-. These receptors all stem from a human donor in good health.

The genes are TRBV7-9 and TRBJ1-4; without DNA, the TCRdb call of TRBD1 cannot be checked. Germline V lookup: CDR1 SEHNR, CDR2 FQNEAQ (reference sequence). This CDR3 has 15 residues. This chain's CDR3 is CASSEGATTNEKLFF.

The chain joins TRBV11-1 to TRBJ2-4; TCRdb outputs TRBD1, but without DNA this stays unchecked. The CDR3 contains 15 residues. CDR1 is SGHAT, CDR2 FQDESV, per germline (reference sequence). The CDR3 spells CASSFSTGSKNIQYF.

V is TRBV19 and J is TRBJ2-5. CDR1 is LNHDA, CDR2 SQIVND, per germline (reference sequence). This CDR3 spans 14 amino acids. CDR3 protein: CASSIEGTLGTQYF.

The chain uses TRBV9 and TRBJ2-7; checking the TCRdb D call of TRBD1 is not possible without DNA. CDR1 and CDR2 (germline): SGDLS, YYNGEE. This CDR3 has 15 residues. The CDR3 spells CASSPSGTGSYEQYF.

CDR3 region: CASSQDYYGQFF. The chain recombines TRBV3-1 with TRBJ2-1. Germline loops: CDR1 LGHDT, CDR2 YNNKEL (reference sequence). CDR3 size: 12 residues.

The rearrangement joins TRBV7-9 to TRBJ1-1; TCRdb selects TRBD1, and the lack of DNA leaves this call unchecked. The CDR3 runs to 12 residues. Germline V gene sequence: CDR1 SEHNR, CDR2 FQNEAQ (reference sequence). The CDR3 spells CASSLAGQEAFF.

The chain couples TRBV6-5 to TRBJ2-7; TCRdb calls TRBD1, which cannot be checked without DNA. The V gene's germline CDR1 is MNHEY and CDR2 SVGAGI. The CDR3 length is 15 residues. CDR3 sequence reads: CASSYFPGTAYEQYF.

V and J are TRBV13 and TRBJ1-1; TCRdb names TRBD1, which stays unverified in the absence of DNA. Germline V gene sequence: CDR1 PRHDT, CDR2 FYEKMQ (reference sequence). The CDR3 totals 15 residues. The CDR3 loop is CASSLYGAGVSEAFF.

V usage is TRBV20-1 and J usage is TRBJ1-1; TCRdb proposes TRBD1, but this gene call is untestable without DNA. CDR1 DFQATT and CDR2 SNEGSKA come from the germline V gene (reference sequence). The CDR3 spans 13 residues. The CDR3 sequence: CSAREPQGAQAFF.

The chain combines TRBV2 with TRBJ2-2; TCRdb gives TRBD1 as the D gene, but with no DNA this cannot be confirmed. Germline loops: CDR1 SNHLY, CDR2 FYNNEI. CDR3 size: 19 residues. CDR3 loop: CASSELPETGSGKTGELFF.

The chain links TRBV27 to TRBJ2-7; TCRdb's D gene call, TRBD1, goes unchecked for lack of DNA. This CDR3 has 15 amino acids. The germline V gene has CDR1 MNHEY and CDR2 SMNVEV (reference sequence). CDR3 amino acids: CASSLLGTGGAEQYF.

The V and J genes are TRBV28 and TRBJ2-7; the TCRdb call, TRBD1, lacks DNA for checking. Germline-derived CDR1 and CDR2 are MDHEN and SYDVKM. There are 17 residues in the CDR3. The CDR3 sequence: CASSNPSGRGSSYEQYF.

Judged by frequency, this clonotype is medium-sized. The chain joins TRBV7-9 to TRBJ1-1. The CDR3 totals 13 residues. Germline values: CDR1 SEHNR, CDR2 FQNEAQ (reference sequence). The CDR3 loop is CASSSPNSFVAFF.

V gene TRBV2 combines with J gene TRBJ2-5; TCRdb gives TRBD1 as the D gene, but with no DNA this cannot be confirmed. Germline CDR1 is SNHLY and CDR2 is FYNNEI. There are 13 residues in the CDR3. The CDR3 sequence: CASTGQNWETQYF.

V is TRBV6-1 and J is TRBJ2-7. Germline CDR1 reads MNHNS; CDR2 reads SASEGT. There are 12 residues in the CDR3. The CDR3 sequence: CASRRDKLEQYF.

The rearrangement links TRBV28 to TRBJ2-3; TCRdb returns TRBD1, unconfirmable since there is no DNA. The CDR3 has 13 residues. The V gene's germline CDR1 is MDHEN and CDR2 SYDVKM. This CDR3 is CASNLQETDTQYF.